The T cell receptor (beta chain) described here comes from a study of control samples from healthy donors and cancer patients. Some clones are missing from TCRdb's copy, which holds only in-frame ones; the method was immunoSEQ multiplex PCR. The sample records more than 150,000 clones, 93% being singletons. The CDR3 spans 21 residues. Trimming stripped 3 bases from V and 0 bases from J, with 30 bases between. The germline V gene encodes CDR1 LNHNV and CDR2 YYDKDF (reference sequence). Sequenced input: blood. The V and J genes are TRBV15 and TRBJ2-7, with D perhaps given as TRBD1 or TRBD2 (5 bases each). This sequence originates from a man in his fifties in good health. CDR3 sequence (DNA): TGTGCCACCAGCAGCCAACCCCCCCGGGACGGAGGACCTTTCCTCTCCTACGAGCAGTACTTC. It specifies CATSSQPPRDGGPFLSYEQYF. The variable domain in full, completed from reference TRBV15 and TRBJ2-7, reads DAMVIQNPRYQVTQFGKPVTLSCSQTLNHNVMYWYQQKSSQAPKLLFHYYDKDFNNEADTPDNFQSRRPNTSFCFLDIRSPGLGDTAMYLCATSSQPPRDGGPFLSYEQYFGPGTRLTVT.